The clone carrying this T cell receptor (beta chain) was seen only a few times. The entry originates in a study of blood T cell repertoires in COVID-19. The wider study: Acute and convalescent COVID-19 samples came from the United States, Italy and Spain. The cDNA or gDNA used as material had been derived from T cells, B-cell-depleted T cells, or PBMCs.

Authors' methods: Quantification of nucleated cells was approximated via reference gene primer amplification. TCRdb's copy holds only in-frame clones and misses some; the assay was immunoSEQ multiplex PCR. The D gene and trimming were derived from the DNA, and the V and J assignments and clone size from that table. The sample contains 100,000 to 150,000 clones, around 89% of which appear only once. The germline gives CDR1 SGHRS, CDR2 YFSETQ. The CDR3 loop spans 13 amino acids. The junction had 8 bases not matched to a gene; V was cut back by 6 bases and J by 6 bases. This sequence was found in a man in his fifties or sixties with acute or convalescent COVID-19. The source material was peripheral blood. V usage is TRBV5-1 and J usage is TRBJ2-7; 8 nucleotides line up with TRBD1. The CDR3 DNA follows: TGCGCCAGCACGGAAATACAGGGGGGCGAGCAGTACTTC. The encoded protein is CASTEIQGGEQYF.